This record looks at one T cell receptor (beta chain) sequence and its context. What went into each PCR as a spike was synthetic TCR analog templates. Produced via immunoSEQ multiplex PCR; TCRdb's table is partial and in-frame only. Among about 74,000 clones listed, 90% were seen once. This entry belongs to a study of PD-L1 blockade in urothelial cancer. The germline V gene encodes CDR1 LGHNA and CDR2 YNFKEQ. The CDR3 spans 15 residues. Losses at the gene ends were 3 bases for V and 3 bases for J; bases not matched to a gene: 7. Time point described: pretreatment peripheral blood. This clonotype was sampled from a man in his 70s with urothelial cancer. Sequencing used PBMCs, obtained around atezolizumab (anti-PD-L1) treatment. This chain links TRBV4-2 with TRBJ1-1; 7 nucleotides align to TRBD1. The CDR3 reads CASSHPGGGDTEAFF. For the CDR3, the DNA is TGTGCCAGCAGCCATCCAGGGGGAGGTGACACTGAAGCTTTCTTT.